This TCR beta chain stems from a study of cytomegalovirus exposure and HLA in healthy donors (dated 2017 in TCRdb). Describing the broader study: In an earlier analysis of fewer than 750 of the donors, 276 Gb of sequence data and roughly 100 million unique TCR beta sequences from about 179 million T cells were reported. Both class I and class II loci were covered by HLA typing, at four-digit resolution. An early release that covered several hundred HLA-typed donors contained 250 to 350 gigabases of sequencing data and tens of millions of unique TCR sequences. To decide whether each TCR beta V gene segment behaved as functional or pseudogenic, an earlier analysis of approximately 590 of the donors relied on high-throughput TCR beta sequencing. A later genetic analysis took genome-wide SNP genotypes for about three fifths of the 666 donors and used that subset as a discovery cohort. Donor age, sex, ethnicity and CMV serostatus were compiled alongside the repertoire data. The study combined high-throughput TCR immunosequencing, statistical association of individual TCRs with disease status, and machine learning to predict cytomegalovirus infection status. The number of donors typed differed by locus, with about 629-630 for A, B, C, DRB1 and DQB1, more than 500 for DQA1, over 600 for DPA1, and about 450 for DPB1. The study used immunosequencing to profile the T cell repertoires of approximately 630 subjects and linked those repertoires to cytomegalovirus serostatus. On average, roughly 240,000 unique TCR beta nucleotide sequences were sequenced per donor among 398 genotyped donors of the cohort, with roughly 18% of those sequences being non-productive. Among the roughly 380 genotyped donors, roughly 80% belonged to the genetic ancestry cluster associated with self-reported Caucasian donors. The study aimed to test whether cataloging public T cell receptors could reveal signatures of past pathogen exposure. Several DR-DQ haplotypes were treated as single units for association and clustering because of strong linkage in the cohort. In the later analysis, no new phenotypic data were used to find candidate immune exposures; instead, reliance was placed on TCR beta sequences and their occurrence across donors. Every discovery cohort repertoire had been produced on one sequencing platform. A separate validation cohort of about 110 different subjects was used in addition to the roughly 700-subject first cohort. A later analysis re-analyzed previously published TCR beta repertoires from roughly 630 donors and added high-resolution HLA genotyping to study TCR occurrence patterns. General conclusions and limits of the study: A later analysis associated 15,000 to 20,000 TCR beta sequences with specific HLA alleles at a false discovery rate of 0.05. According to the authors, the approach could potentially be generalized to other disease states and immunological phenotypes. Assigning TCR associations to individual alleles was difficult when HLA alleles, especially DR and DQ, strongly co-occurred. The classifier was reported to diagnose cytomegalovirus status with high specificity and sensitivity in both the original cohort and the validation cohort. A few of the identified cytomegalovirus-associated TCR beta chains were confirmed in vitro to be specific for cytomegalovirus antigens. The study listed 164 TCR beta chains as associated with cytomegalovirus. The presence/absence analyses assumed that sequencing depth was roughly uniform across donors, and that assumption may not be true. Compared with the roughly 670-donor mean, donors in an Asian-associated ancestry cluster had fewer N-insertions in productive TCRs, according to a later genetic analysis. A later analysis reported that several top co-occurrence clusters appeared linked to parvovirus B19, influenza, CMV and Epstein-Barr virus. In a later analysis, the rate of TCR association differed among HLA loci, with DRB1 alleles having the most associated TCRs and HLA-C alleles having the fewest. The sequencing pipeline was judged likely to have produced a cluster of highly shared sequence variants as a technical artifact. Some IMGT-functional V segments, including TRBV6-2 and TRBV6-3, could not be distinguished by the 87-base-pair reads and were therefore excluded. Across donors, most TCR sequences were observed very rarely, whereas some public TCRs were present in many individuals. According to a later analysis, most CMV-associated TCR beta chains appeared to be HLA-restricted, and the HLA associations seemed to be driven largely by CMV exposure. In this cohort, only TCR beta chains were sequenced, and detectable features were limited by the absence of alpha or paired-chain data. An earlier analysis of 587 of the donors showed that most TCR beta V segments appeared in productive rearrangements either about 87% or about 30% of the time, which broadly matched IMGT annotations. In a later analysis, HLA-associated TCR beta chains were found to be more clonally expanded and to have lower generation probabilities than equally common non-associated chains. An association between a missense DCLRE1C variant and V-gene and J-gene trimming of TCR beta chains was found in a later genetic analysis and replicated in an independent cohort. The only immune exposure information available for the cohort was CMV serostatus. A further reported finding was that TCR beta sequences accurately predicted the HLA-A and HLA-B alleles for most subjects in the first cohort. Because counts were too low, about 18 rarely observed V segments, including chromosome 9 orphons, were excluded from the earlier analysis of several hundred of the donors. Correlated functional status among segregating V segments might be attributable to linkage disequilibrium, but an unknown experimental factor could not be ruled out. Because HLA typing was missing for some donors at each locus, association tests included only the typed subset.

Libraries were built with the immunoSEQ multiplex PCR assay. A mixture of 60 forward primers for TCR Vbeta segments and 13 reverse primers for TCR Jbeta segments was used in the multiplex PCR. Amplification of the CDR3 region of rearranged TCR beta genes was performed with a multiplex PCR assay on genomic DNA. On the Illumina HiSeq System, the amplified TCR beta libraries were sequenced as 87-base-pair reads. In the original analysis: In a later analysis, some 80 million unique TCR beta chains were counted across the 666 repertoires, and some 10 million of these chains were shared by at least two donors. To remove PCR and sequencing errors, raw reads were error-corrected and collapsed into unique sequences using a nearest-neighbor algorithm that merged closely related sequences. Alignment of CDR3 sequences to IMGT reference sequences was used to assign V, D and J gene segments. For a sequence to be retained, a match of at least six nucleotides to both a V gene segment and a J gene segment was required. Rearrangements were classified as productive when the CDR3 lacked stop codons and remained in frame with V and J, and all other rearrangements were classified as non-productive. CDR3 was defined by IMGT convention, running from the second conserved V-encoded cysteine to the conserved J-encoded phenylalanine. The earlier analysis of 500 to 750 of the donors excluded any sequence lacking an unambiguous match to a single V gene segment. In an earlier analysis of roughly 600 of the donors, a V segment was called functional when productive rearrangements were above 56.7%, and segregating when the standard deviation between donors exceeded 5%. A statistical classification framework was built for diagnosing cytomegalovirus status from the catalog of TCR beta chain sequences. In a later analysis, TCR nucleotide sequences were compared against IMGT/GENE-DB human TR gene sequences so that V and J genes could be assigned. A later analysis assigned CDR3 sequences and most-parsimonious VDJ recombination scenarios with the TCRdist pipeline. In a later analysis, each TCR beta chain was defined by its CDR3 amino acid sequence together with its V-gene family, and reads lacking a unique V-gene family were excluded. As a way to deal with suspected cross-contamination and a sequencing artifact, a later analysis dropped hundreds of nucleotide sequences that were highly shared and had low generation probability. A later analysis calculated a clonal expansion index for each public chain from normalized within-repertoire ranks of inferred template counts. Generation probabilities in a later analysis came from a VDJ recombination model fitted to out-of-frame rearrangements, and those results were checked against IGoR. In a later analysis, TCR-TCR, TCR-HLA and TCR-CMV co-occurrence was scored with hypergeometric tests, and a repertoire-size bias correction was applied to TCR pairs. A later analysis estimated false discovery rates by permuting HLA or CMV assignments 20 times. A later analysis grouped co-occurring TCRs with DBSCAN, adding TCRdist sequence similarity when clustering within HLA-allele-positive subsets. For co-occurrence clustering, repertoires with fewer than 30,000 or more than 120,000 public chains were excluded, along with a handful of repertoires with anomalous nucleotide sharing. Not all clones reach the TCRdb copy of this immuneACCESS table, which keeps in-frame sequences only. Checked studies attribute under half of the gap to unresolved V genes and leave the rest unexplained. V, J and clone size were drawn from that table, and D and trimming were deduced from the DNA. The sample records about 160,000 clones, more than 65% of which are singletons. The ten largest clones add up to approximately 1.2% of the sample.

The cohort comprised some 700 healthy bone marrow donors. Cohort members were all nominally healthy when sampled, although unrecorded immune exposures were likely present. The donor was CMV seronegative and belonged to the group of several hundred seronegative cohort members. A peripheral blood sample was provided by each donor, and peripheral blood mononuclear cells were used for TCR beta sequencing. Genomic DNA was extracted from the blood cell samples with the Qiagen DNeasy Blood Extraction Kit. Points on this clone: It has no known antigen specificity. No base qualities exist here, and no much larger clone lies one base off it.

The CDR3 measures 15 amino acids from cysteine to phenylalanine. The only DNA kept is the CDR3, 45 bases in frame from the first base. The germline V gene (reference sequence) gives CDR1 as MNHNY and CDR2 as SVGAGI. V lost 2 bases and J lost 5 bases; the stretch between them is 12 bases long. The sequence derives from a man aged 30 to 39 in good health and CMV-seronegative. The V and J genes are TRBV6-6 and TRBJ2-2; the best D guess is TRBD1, with 6 bases matching. The sequencing input was PBMCs. The CDR3: CASSYPIRGTGELFF. The nucleotide sequence is given as TGTGCCAGCAGTTACCCCATAAGGGGGACCGGGGAGCTGTTTTTT.